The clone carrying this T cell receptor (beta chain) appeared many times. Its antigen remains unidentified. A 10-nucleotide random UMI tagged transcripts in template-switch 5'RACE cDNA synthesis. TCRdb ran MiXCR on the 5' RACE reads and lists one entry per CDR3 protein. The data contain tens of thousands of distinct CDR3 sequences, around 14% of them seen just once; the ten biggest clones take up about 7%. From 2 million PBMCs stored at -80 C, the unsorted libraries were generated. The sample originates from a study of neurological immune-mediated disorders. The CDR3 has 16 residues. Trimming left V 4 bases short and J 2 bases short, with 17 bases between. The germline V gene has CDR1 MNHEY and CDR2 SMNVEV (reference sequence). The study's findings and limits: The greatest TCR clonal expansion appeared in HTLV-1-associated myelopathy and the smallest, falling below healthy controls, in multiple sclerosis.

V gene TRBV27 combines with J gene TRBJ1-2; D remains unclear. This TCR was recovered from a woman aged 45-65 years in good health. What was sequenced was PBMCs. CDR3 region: CASSSLEPFENYGYTF. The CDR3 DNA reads TGTGCCAGCAGTTCTTTAGAGCCATTCGAGAACTATGGCTACACCTTC.